These 15 T cell receptor beta chains originate from one sample sequenced in a study of Graves' ophthalmopathy and Graves' hyperthyroidism. Amplification of the TCR beta CDR3 regions used RNA transcripts (as template). Second-round multiplex PCR came after first-round RT-PCR with HTBI primers. Each CDR3 protein is one row after TCRdb ran MiXCR on the multiplex PCR reads. Of roughly 1.1 million distinct CDR3 sequences in the sample, about 38% are singletons; the top ten hold over 8.5%. The sequencing sample was made of peripheral blood or thyroid tissue (not recorded which). These receptors were collected from an adult man with Graves' hyperthyroidism.

This clonotype was counted only a few times. The chain links TRBV3-1 to TRBJ1-2; D might be TRBD1 (5 bases). This CDR3 spans 16 amino acids. Trimming stripped 0 bases from V and 7 bases from J, with 18 bases between. The V gene's germline CDR1 is LGHDT and CDR2 YNNKEL (reference sequence). The chain's CDR3 is CASSQDGAYQSGGYTF. CDR3 DNA sequence: TGTGCCAGCAGCCAAGATGGGGCGTATCAAAGTGGTGGCTACACCTTC.

This chain joins TRBV10-3 and TRBJ2-7, with 10 bases fitting TRBD2. Per germline, CDR1 ENHRY and CDR2 SYGVKD. The CDR3 covers 17 residues. J was trimmed by 4 bases and V by 6 bases; bases with no gene match: 15. The CDR3, as DNA: TGTGCCATCAGCCTAGGGGATAGCGGGAGGAATTGGTACGAGCAGTACTTC. Translated, it gives CAISLGDSGRNWYEQYF.

In its sample, this clonotype was seen many times. The chain couples TRBV6-5 to TRBJ1-1; 8 bases are a match to TRBD1. Germline V gene data show CDR1 as MNHEY and CDR2 as SVGAGI. The junction had 7 bases not matched to a gene; V was cut back by 9 bases and J by 4 bases. CDR3 length: 13 amino acids. CDR3 in DNA: TGTGCCAGTACTAGGACAGGGCGCACTGAAGCTTTCTTT. This gives the protein CASTRTGRTEAFF.

V usage is TRBV12-3 or TRBV12-4 and J usage is TRBJ2-7; a possible D gene is TRBD1 (5 bases). V shed 6 bases and J shed 4 bases, with 28 bases lying between them. This CDR3 is built from 18 residues. The CDR3 region has the DNA TGTGCCAGCAGCTTAAGGTCTGGTGGGTCAGGGCAACAATACGAGCAGTACTTC. Translated, it gives CASSLRSGGSGQQYEQYF.

To note about this clonotype: A much bigger clone sits one base away, suggesting this may be a read error. This sequence joins TRBV7-9 and TRBJ2-5; D unclear. This CDR3 is 10 amino acids long. Germline V gene data show CDR1 as SEHNR and CDR2 as FQNEAQ (reference sequence). The CDR3 region has the DNA TGTGCCGGCAGCCCCGTGACCCAGTACTTC. Amino acid sequence: CAGSPVTQYF.

This clonotype occurred a few times. The chain couples TRBV5-1 to TRBJ1-2, with D uncertain. This CDR3 is 12 amino acids long. Trimming removed 4 bases at V and 8 bases at J, with 12 bases between. Germline CDR1 SGHRS, CDR2 YFSETQ. In DNA, the CDR3 is TGCGCCAGCAGCCATCTAGGAAGGGGCTACACCTTC. This encodes CASSHLGRGYTF.

At least ten counts were recorded for this clonotype. The chain couples TRBV7-2 to TRBJ2-5; tentative D call: TRBD2 (5 bases). Per the germline V gene, CDR1 is SGHTA and CDR2 is FQGNSA. V was trimmed by 3 bases and J by 5 bases, leaving 13 bases between them. CDR3 length equals 14 residues. The CDR3 protein is CASSLRPGSETQYF. The CDR3 DNA is TGTGCCAGCAGCTTGCGTCCGGGGAGCGAGACCCAGTACTTC. Combining the CDR3 with reference TRBV7-2 and TRBJ2-5 gives the whole variable domain GAGVSQSPSNKVTEKGKDVELRCDPISGHTALYWYRQSLGQGLEFLIYFQGNSAPDKSGLPSDRFSAERTGGSVSTLTIQRTQQEDSAVYLCASSLRPGSETQYFGPGTRLLVL.

Ten or more counts support this clonotype. The V and J genes are TRBV20-1 and TRBJ2-2; D is uncertain. Germline CDR1 and CDR2: DFQATT and SNEGSKA (reference sequence). V shed 4 bases and J shed 2 bases, with 11 bases lying between them. There are 14 residues in the CDR3. The CDR3 region is CSATRLVNTGELFF. The CDR3 bases are TGCAGTGCTACACGACTCGTTAACACCGGGGAGCTGTTTTTT.

This clonotype has only a few counts. The rearrangement uses TRBV6-5 and TRBJ1-1; no clear D. This CDR3 has 12 residues. Trimming pared 7 bases from V and 4 bases from J, leaving 10 bases between. Germline V lookup: CDR1 MNHEY, CDR2 SVGAGI. CDR3: CASIQVFTEAFF. As DNA, the CDR3 is TGTGCCAGCATCCAAGTGTTCACTGAAGCTTTCTTT.

A few counts support this clonotype. The rearrangement joins TRBV7-2 to TRBJ1-5; D perhaps matches TRBD1 (6 bases). CDR3 length equals 13 residues. Trimming removed 5 bases at V and 5 bases at J, with 10 bases between. Germline V CDR1 and CDR2: SGHTA, FQGNSA. Here the CDR3 reads CASSGTFYQPQHF. The CDR3 DNA is TGTGCCAGCAGCGGGACATTTTATCAGCCCCAGCATTTT.

The genes are TRBV29-1 and TRBJ1-4, with D unclear. The germline V gene encodes CDR1 SQVTM and CDR2 ANQGSEA. V was pared by 0 bases and J by 2 bases, with 13 bases between. The CDR3 extends over 16 amino acids. CDR3 loop: CSVEDIQWGTNEKLFF. DNA for the CDR3: TGCAGCGTTGAAGATATACAGTGGGGTACTAATGAAAAACTGTTTTTT.

In the case of this clonotype: The junction differs from germline at one of its ends, possibly a read error. The chain uses TRBV29-1 and TRBJ2-2, with D perhaps matching TRBD2 (6 bases). Germline V gene lookup returns CDR1 SQVTM and CDR2 ANQGSEA. The CDR3 runs 15 residues. This CDR3 is CSVEDAGTDTGGLFF. The CDR3 coding sequence is TGCAGCGTTGAAGATGCAGGGACGGACACCGGGGGGCTGTTTTTT.

This clonotype was seen repeatedly, ten times or more. The CDR3 reads CASSGRRTGEVYGYTF. As DNA, the CDR3 is TGTGCCAGCAGCGGCCGACGGACAGGGGAAGTCTATGGCTACACCTTC. The chain has TRBV9 and TRBJ1-2, with 9 bases aligning to TRBD1. CDR1 is SGDLS, CDR2 YYNGEE, per germline. This CDR3 has 16 amino acids. Trimming removed 3 bases from V and 4 bases from J; junction bases left unmatched: 10.

The chain links TRBV9 to TRBJ2-7, with TRBD1 matching over 10 bases. CDR1 and CDR2 (germline): SGDLS, YYNGEE. There are 15 residues in the CDR3. V lost 7 bases and J lost 7; bases outside the gene matches: 14. The CDR3 bases are TGTGCCAGCTCACCAGGCGGACAGGGGGTCTTAGAGCAGTACTTC. It encodes CASSPGGQGVLEQYF. The variable domain in full, with the rest retrieved from reference TRBV9 and TRBJ2-7, is DSGVTQTPKHLITATGQRVTLRCSPRSGDLSVYWYQQSLDQGLQFLIQYYNGEERAKGNILERFSAQQFPDLHSELNLSSLELGDSALYFCASSPGGQGVLEQYFGPGTRLTVT.

Regarding this clonotype: An end of the junction does not agree with germline; a read error may underlie this. The V call is TRBV7-9, the J call TRBJ2-7; 16 bases fit TRBD2. Germline V gives CDR1 SEHNR, CDR2 FQNEAQ (reference sequence). The CDR3 has 18 amino acids. CDR3: CASSQGPGLAGGLNEQYF. The DNA for the CDR3 is TGCGCCAGCAGCCAAGGTCCGGGACTAGCGGGGGGGCTCAACGAGCAGTACTTC.